A selection of T cell receptor beta chains follows, all from one sample in a study of control samples from healthy donors and cancer patients. Here immunoSEQ multiplex PCR was the method, and the copy in TCRdb shows in-frame clones only, minus some. This table holds 190,000 or so clones, roughly 91% found once. The sequenced sample consisted of blood. These TCRs come from a man aged 18 to 29 in good health. Both conserved end residues are part of each CDR3. Fields, in order: J gene, V gene, D gene, clone size, CDR3 length, CDR3 protein, CDR3 DNA. A D gene is named only where the DNA matches it firmly. Size is stated for part of the rows, as once, few or many counts, or as a class when the clone is expanded.

J gene: TRBJ1-1
V gene: TRBV9
D gene: -
clone size: -
CDR3 length: 15
CDR3 protein: CASSLLPRENTEAFF
CDR3 DNA: TGTGCCAGCAGCCTCCTCCCCCGGGAGAACACTGAAGCTTTCTTT

J gene: TRBJ1-4
V gene: TRBV18
D gene: TRBD1
clone size: few
CDR3 length: 17
CDR3 protein: CASSPIFGQGVGEKLFF
CDR3 DNA: TGTGCCAGCTCACCTATATTCGGACAGGGAGTAGGTGAAAAACTGTTTTTT

J gene: TRBJ1-5
V gene: TRBV10-3
D gene: TRBD1
clone size: -
CDR3 length: 13
CDR3 protein: CAIAQGFLGPQHF
CDR3 DNA: TGTGCCATAGCACAGGGGTTTTTAGGGCCCCAGCATTTT

J gene: TRBJ1-2
V gene: TRBV19
D gene: TRBD1
clone size: -
CDR3 length: 14
CDR3 protein: CASSSRDRVVGYTF
CDR3 DNA: TGTGCCAGTAGTTCACGAGACAGGGTAGTTGGCTACACCTTC

J gene: TRBJ1-5
V gene: TRBV24-1
D gene: -
clone size: -
CDR3 length: 12
CDR3 protein: CATSDFGQPQHF
CDR3 DNA: TGTGCCACCAGTGATTTTGGGCAGCCCCAGCATTTT

J gene: TRBJ1-6
V gene: TRBV4-1
D gene: TRBD1
clone size: -
CDR3 length: 16
CDR3 protein: CASSQGDRELSSPLHF
CDR3 DNA: TGCGCCAGCAGCCAAGGGGACAGGGAATTGTCCTCACCCCTCCACTTT

J gene: TRBJ1-1
V gene: TRBV18
D gene: TRBD1
clone size: -
CDR3 length: 14
CDR3 protein: CASSFGQGGTEAFF
CDR3 DNA: TGTGCCAGCTCTTTTGGACAGGGGGGCACTGAAGCTTTCTTT

J gene: TRBJ2-7
V gene: TRBV5-1
D gene: TRBD1
clone size: -
CDR3 length: 15
CDR3 protein: CASSSGGTGVNEQYF
CDR3 DNA: TGCGCCAGCAGCTCCGGGGGGACAGGGGTTAACGAGCAGTACTTC

J gene: TRBJ2-3
V gene: TRBV4-1
D gene: -
clone size: -
CDR3 length: 15
CDR3 protein: CASSQQGRWTDTQYF
CDR3 DNA: TGCGCCAGCAGCCAACAGGGGCGCTGGACAGATACGCAGTATTTT

J gene: TRBJ2-5
V gene: TRBV5-1
D gene: TRBD2
clone size: -
CDR3 length: 13
CDR3 protein: CASSQGLGETQYF
CDR3 DNA: TGCGCCAGCAGCCAGGGACTAGGCGAGACCCAGTACTTC

J gene: TRBJ2-1
V gene: TRBV9
D gene: TRBD2
clone size: -
CDR3 length: 17
CDR3 protein: CASSVEGTGGLDNEQFF
CDR3 DNA: TGTGCCAGCAGCGTAGAAGGAACGGGGGGGTTAGACAATGAGCAGTTCTTC

J gene: TRBJ1-2
V gene: TRBV19
D gene: -
clone size: -
CDR3 length: 18
CDR3 protein: CASSIHSRTVSNNYGYTF
CDR3 DNA: TGTGCCAGTAGTATACATTCCAGGACAGTATCGAATAACTATGGCTACACCTTC

J gene: TRBJ2-7
V gene: TRBV19
D gene: TRBD2
clone size: -
CDR3 length: 14
CDR3 protein: CASSKPGRGYEQYF
CDR3 DNA: TGTGCCAGTAGTAAGCCAGGGAGGGGCTACGAGCAGTACTTC

J gene: TRBJ1-1
V gene: TRBV11-2
D gene: -
clone size: -
CDR3 length: 16
CDR3 protein: CASSPRLVFRGTEAFF
CDR3 DNA: TGTGCCAGCAGCCCCCGGTTGGTTTTTAGGGGCACTGAAGCTTTCTTT

J gene: TRBJ1-1
V gene: TRBV30
D gene: TRBD1
clone size: -
CDR3 length: 14
CDR3 protein: CAWSVLRWDSRSFF
CDR3 DNA: TGTGCCTGGAGTGTACTTCGTTGGGACAGCCGGAGTTTCTTT

J gene: TRBJ1-2
V gene: TRBV6-4
D gene: -
clone size: once
CDR3 length: 15
CDR3 protein: CASSVEFGGSGGYTF
CDR3 DNA: TGTGCCAGCAGTGTTGAATTCGGCGGTTCGGGCGGCTACACCTTC

J gene: TRBJ1-2
V gene: TRBV5-1
D gene: -
clone size: -
CDR3 length: 14
CDR3 protein: CASSNLGQNYGYTF
CDR3 DNA: TGCGCCAGCAGCAACTTAGGACAGAACTATGGCTACACCTTC

J gene: TRBJ2-5
V gene: TRBV30
D gene: -
clone size: -
CDR3 length: 13
CDR3 protein: CAWSIGPQETQYF
CDR3 DNA: TGTGCCTGGAGTATCGGACCCCAGGAGACCCAGTACTTC

J gene: TRBJ1-1
V gene: TRBV24-1
D gene: -
clone size: -
CDR3 length: 22
CDR3 protein: CATSDLGAQAGGIRLWDTEAFF
CDR3 DNA: TGTGCCACCAGTGATTTAGGCGCTCAAGCTGGGGGTATAAGGTTGTGGGACACTGAAGCTTTCTTT

J gene: TRBJ1-5
V gene: TRBV2
D gene: -
clone size: -
CDR3 length: 13
CDR3 protein: CASSREMSQPQHF
CDR3 DNA: TGTGCCAGCAGTAGGGAAATGTCTCAGCCCCAGCATTTT

J gene: TRBJ1-3
V gene: TRBV4-1
D gene: -
clone size: -
CDR3 length: 17
CDR3 protein: CASSQGIGANSGNTIYF
CDR3 DNA: TGCGCCAGCAGCCAAGGAATAGGGGCCAACTCTGGAAACACCATATATTTT

J gene: TRBJ2-7
V gene: TRBV7-9
D gene: -
clone size: -
CDR3 length: 15
CDR3 protein: CASSGSGTGSYEQYF
CDR3 DNA: TGTGCCAGCAGCGGGTCCGGGACGGGGTCCTACGAGCAGTACTTC

J gene: TRBJ1-1
V gene: TRBV9
D gene: -
clone size: few
CDR3 length: 14
CDR3 protein: CASKESTGNTEAFF
CDR3 DNA: TGTGCCAGCAAAGAATCGACAGGTAACACTGAAGCTTTCTTT

J gene: TRBJ2-2
V gene: TRBV18
D gene: -
clone size: -
CDR3 length: 12
CDR3 protein: CASSPPAGELFF
CDR3 DNA: TGTGCCAGCTCACCACCGGCCGGGGAGCTGTTTTTT

J gene: TRBJ1-4
V gene: TRBV6-5
D gene: -
clone size: -
CDR3 length: 14
CDR3 protein: CASSPNRANEKLFF
CDR3 DNA: TGTGCCAGCAGCCCGAACAGGGCTAATGAAAAACTGTTTTTT

J gene: TRBJ2-3
V gene: TRBV11-2
D gene: TRBD1
clone size: -
CDR3 length: 15
CDR3 protein: CASSPRQGRTDTQYF
CDR3 DNA: TGTGCCAGCAGCCCCCGACAGGGAAGGACAGATACGCAGTATTTT